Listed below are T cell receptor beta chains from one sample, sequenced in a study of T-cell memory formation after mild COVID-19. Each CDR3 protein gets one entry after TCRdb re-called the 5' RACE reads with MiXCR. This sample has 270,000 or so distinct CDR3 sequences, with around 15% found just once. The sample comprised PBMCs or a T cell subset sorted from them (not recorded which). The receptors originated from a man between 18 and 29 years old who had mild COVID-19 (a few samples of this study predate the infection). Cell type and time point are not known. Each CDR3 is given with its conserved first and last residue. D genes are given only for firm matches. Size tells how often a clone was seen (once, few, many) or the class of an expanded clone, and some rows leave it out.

cdr3_aa: CASNTQYF; cdr3_nt: TGTGCCAGCAATACGCAGTATTTT; j_call: TRBJ2-3; d_call: -; v_call: TRBV2; clone_size: many
cdr3_aa: CASALAGNYNEQFF; cdr3_nt: TGCGCCAGCGCTCTAGCGGGGAATTACAATGAGCAGTTCTTC; j_call: TRBJ2-1; d_call: TRBD2; v_call: TRBV5-1; clone_size: many
cdr3_aa: CASSLVGTGGSNYGYTF; cdr3_nt: TGTGCCAGCAGCTTAGTCGGGACAGGCGGTTCTAACTATGGCTACACCTTC; j_call: TRBJ1-2; d_call: TRBD1; v_call: TRBV11-2; clone_size: few
cdr3_aa: CASRSRGASSYNSPLHF; cdr3_nt: TGTGCCAGCCGATCGCGCGGGGCCAGCTCCTATAATTCACCCCTCCACTTT; j_call: TRBJ1-6; d_call: -; v_call: TRBV6-5; clone_size: few
cdr3_aa: CASSPDRNNEQFF; cdr3_nt: TGTGCCAGCTCACCGGACAGAAACAATGAGCAGTTCTTC; j_call: TRBJ2-1; d_call: -; v_call: TRBV18; clone_size: few
cdr3_aa: CASSVGPTSGGRKDTQYF; cdr3_nt: TGTGCCAGCAGCGTAGGCCCCACTAGCGGGGGGAGAAAAGATACGCAGTATTTT; j_call: TRBJ2-3; d_call: TRBD2; v_call: TRBV9; clone_size: few
cdr3_aa: CASSYSTGGNGYTF; cdr3_nt: TGTGCCAGCAGTTACTCGACAGGGGGGAATGGCTACACCTTC; j_call: TRBJ1-2; d_call: TRBD1; v_call: TRBV6-5; clone_size: few
cdr3_aa: CASTTLPGGANEQFF; cdr3_nt: TGTGCCAGCACTACCCTCCCGGGCGGAGCAAATGAGCAGTTCTTC; j_call: TRBJ2-1; d_call: -; v_call: TRBV6-2/TRBV6-3; clone_size: -
cdr3_aa: CASSQEAWMGNTEAFF; cdr3_nt: TGTGCCAGCAGCCAAGAAGCTTGGATGGGGAACACTGAAGCTTTCTTT; j_call: TRBJ1-1; d_call: -; v_call: TRBV4-2; clone_size: -
cdr3_aa: CAISDYREGDTQYF; cdr3_nt: TGTGCCATCAGCGATTACAGGGAGGGAGATACGCAGTATTTT; j_call: TRBJ2-3; d_call: -; v_call: TRBV10-3; clone_size: -
cdr3_aa: CASRGQGDNSPLHF; cdr3_nt: TGTGCCAGCAGAGGACAGGGGGACAATTCACCCCTCCACTTT; j_call: TRBJ1-6; d_call: TRBD1; v_call: TRBV12-3/TRBV12-4; clone_size: -
cdr3_aa: CASRFGGFNEQFF; cdr3_nt: TGCGCCAGCAGATTTGGAGGGTTCAATGAGCAGTTCTTC; j_call: TRBJ2-1; d_call: -; v_call: TRBV5-1; clone_size: few
cdr3_aa: CASSQDRGGADTQYF; cdr3_nt: TGCGCCAGCAGCCAAGATAGGGGGGGGGCAGATACGCAGTATTTT; j_call: TRBJ2-3; d_call: -; v_call: TRBV4-1; clone_size: many
cdr3_aa: CASRGQGSGEQYF; cdr3_nt: TGCGCCAGCAGGGGACAGGGTAGCGGCGAGCAGTACTTC; j_call: TRBJ2-7; d_call: TRBD1; v_call: TRBV4-3; clone_size: -
cdr3_aa: CASSVRWGYNEQFF; cdr3_nt: TGTGCCAGCAGCGTCAGATGGGGCTACAATGAGCAGTTCTTC; j_call: TRBJ2-1; d_call: -; v_call: TRBV9; clone_size: -
cdr3_aa: CATSRDGAGSSDGYTF; cdr3_nt: TGTGCCACCAGCAGAGATGGGGCAGGGTCAAGCGATGGCTACACCTTC; j_call: TRBJ1-2; d_call: -; v_call: TRBV15; clone_size: few
cdr3_aa: CASSPLEGRGSPLHF; cdr3_nt: TGCGCCAGCAGCCCCCTTGAGGGCCGGGGTTCACCCCTCCACTTT; j_call: TRBJ1-6; d_call: -; v_call: TRBV5-1; clone_size: many